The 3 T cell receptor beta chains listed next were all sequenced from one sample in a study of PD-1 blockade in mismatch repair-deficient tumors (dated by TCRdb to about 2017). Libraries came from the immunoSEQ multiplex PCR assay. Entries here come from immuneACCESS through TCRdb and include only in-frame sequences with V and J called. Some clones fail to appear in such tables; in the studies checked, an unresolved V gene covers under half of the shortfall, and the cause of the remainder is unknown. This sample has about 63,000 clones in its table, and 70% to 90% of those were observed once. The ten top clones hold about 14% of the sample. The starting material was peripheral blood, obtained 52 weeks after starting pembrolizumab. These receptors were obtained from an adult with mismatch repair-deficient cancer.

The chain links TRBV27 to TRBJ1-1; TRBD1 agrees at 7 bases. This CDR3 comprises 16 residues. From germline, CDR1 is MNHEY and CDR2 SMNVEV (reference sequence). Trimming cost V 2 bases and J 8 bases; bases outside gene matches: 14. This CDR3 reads CASSLDLGQVPREAFF. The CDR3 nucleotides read TGTGCCAGCAGTTTAGACCTCGGACAGGTCCCCAGGGAAGCTTTCTTT.

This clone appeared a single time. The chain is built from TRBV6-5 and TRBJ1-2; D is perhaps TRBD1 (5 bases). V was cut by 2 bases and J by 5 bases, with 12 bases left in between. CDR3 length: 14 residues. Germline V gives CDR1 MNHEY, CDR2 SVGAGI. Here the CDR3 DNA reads TGTGCCAGCAGTTACGGAGGGACCTTTTATGGCTACACCTTC. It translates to CASSYGGTFYGYTF.

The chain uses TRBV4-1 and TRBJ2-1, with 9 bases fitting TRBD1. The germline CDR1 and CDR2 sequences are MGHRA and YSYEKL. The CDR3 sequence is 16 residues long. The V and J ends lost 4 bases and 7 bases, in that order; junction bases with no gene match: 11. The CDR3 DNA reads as TGCGCCAGCAGCCCCGGTCCAGGACAGGGGCGGAATGAGCAGTTCTTC. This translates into CASSPGPGQGRNEQFF.